A selection of T cell receptor beta chains follows, all from one sample in a study of control samples from healthy donors and cancer patients. The repertoire was sequenced with immunoSEQ multiplex PCR; TCRdb's copy has only in-frame clones and lacks some. The data hold 60,000 to 75,000 clones, with almost 85% observed a single time. Input material: blood. The receptor set was obtained from a man between 40 and 49 years old in good health. Each CDR3 is given with its conserved first and last residue. Fields, in order: clone size, J gene, D gene, V gene, CDR3 protein, CDR3 DNA. D genes are given only for firm matches. The size entry is marked missing in some rows and otherwise reads once, few, many or a size class.

once	TRBJ2-1	.	TRBV11-3	CASSLGLSNEQFF	TGTGCCAGCAGCTTAGGACTGTCCAATGAGCAGTTCTTC
.	TRBJ2-7	TRBD2	TRBV5-1	CASSPLASGTYEQYF	TGCGCCAGCAGCCCCCTGGCTAGCGGAACTTACGAGCAGTACTTC
few	TRBJ2-5	.	TRBV15	CATSRDYMETQYF	TGTGCCACCAGCAGAGACTACATGGAGACCCAGTACTTC
.	TRBJ1-1	TRBD1	TRBV30	CAWGTGVNTEAFF	TGTGCCTGGGGGACAGGGGTGAACACTGAAGCTTTCTTT
.	TRBJ1-6	.	TRBV4-2	CASSQDHSRTYNSPLHF	TGTGCCAGCAGCCAAGATCATTCTAGAACCTATAATTCACCCCTCCACTTT
few	TRBJ2-5	.	TRBV5-1	CASSLVDGRYQETQYF	TGCGCCAGCAGCTTGGTTGACGGCAGGTACCAAGAGACCCAGTACTTC
few	TRBJ2-1	TRBD2	TRBV7-3	CASSLNGGSSYNEQFF	TGTGCCAGCAGCTTGAACGGGGGGAGCTCCTACAATGAGCAGTTCTTC
.	TRBJ1-5	.	TRBV27	CASSLGGAISNQPQHF	TGTGCCAGCAGTTTGGGGGGGGCCATTAGCAATCAGCCCCAGCATTTT
.	TRBJ2-2	.	TRBV6-5	CASSYWDKLNTGELFF	TGTGCCAGCAGTTACTGGGACAAACTGAACACCGGGGAGCTGTTTTTT
.	TRBJ1-5	TRBD1	TRBV7-3	CASSLTGGDGQPQHF	TGTGCCAGCAGCTTGACAGGGGGCGATGGTCAGCCCCAGCATTTT
.	TRBJ2-5	.	TRBV13	CASSFPGLFPYF	TGTGCCAGCAGCTTCCCCGGACTGTTCCCGTACTTC
few	TRBJ2-3	.	TRBV6-2/TRBV6-3	CASSRPLADTQYF	TGTGCCAGCAGCCGCCCACTCGCCGATACGCAGTATTTT
.	TRBJ2-7	TRBD1	TRBV25-1	CASSGHRRGNPYEQYF	TGTGCCAGCAGTGGACATCGCAGGGGGAATCCCTACGAGCAGTACTTC
.	TRBJ1-4	.	TRBV10-3	CAISDEKLFF	TGTGCCATCAGTGACGAAAAACTGTTTTTT
.	TRBJ2-7	.	TRBV5-1	CASSFSSSYEQYF	TGCGCCAGCAGCTTTAGTAGCTCCTACGAGCAGTACTTC
few	TRBJ1-2	TRBD1	TRBV7-9	CASSMTGALYGYTF	TGTGCCAGCAGCATGACAGGGGCCCTCTATGGCTACACCTTC
.	TRBJ1-1	.	TRBV10-3	CAISGLTGEAFF	TGTGCCATCAGTGGATTGACAGGTGAAGCTTTCTTT